The 19 T cell receptor beta chains given below trace back to one sample, sequenced in a study of follicular helper T cells after annual influenza vaccination. TCRdb's copy holds only in-frame clones and misses some; the assay was immunoSEQ multiplex PCR. The table has around 25,000 clones, about 82% seen once. Noted time point: 2014-2015 season, pre-vaccination. The sample in question was CXCR5+ CD38- circulating T follicular helper cells from blood, obtained on the day of influenza vaccination. Indicated subset: circulating Tfh, non-naive CD4+CXCR5+PD-1+ (ICOS+CD38+ or ICOS-CD38-). The source of these receptors is an adult who received the influenza vaccine.

The chain carries TRBV5-1 and TRBJ2-1, with D tentatively TRBD2 (7 bases). The length of the CDR3 is 14 residues. The germline gives CDR1 SGHRS, CDR2 YFSETQ. V was cut by 2 bases and J by 8 bases, with 14 bases left in between. CDR3 in amino acids: CASSLAGGRDEQFF. CDR3 sequence (DNA): TGCGCCAGCAGCTTAGCCGGGGGGCGGGATGAGCAGTTCTTC.

The chain links TRBV18 to TRBJ2-5, with D perhaps TRBD2 (6 bases). The germline gives CDR1 KGHSH, CDR2 LQKENI. Trimming removed 3 bases at V and 3 bases at J, with 14 bases between. This CDR3 spans 15 amino acids. The CDR3 coding sequence is TGTGCCAGCTCACCCCGGCCCCCGGGAGAAGAGACCCAGTACTTC. Translating it yields CASSPRPPGEETQYF.

The V and J genes are TRBV5-4 and TRBJ1-2, with 8 positions matching TRBD1. Germline CDR1 reads SGHNT; CDR2 reads YYREEE (reference sequence). CDR3 size: 14 residues. The trim removed 4 bases at V and 2 bases at J, leaving 4 bases unmatched. CDR3 sequence reads: CASSNDRGNYGYTF. The CDR3 DNA reads TGTGCCAGCAGCAACGACAGGGGCAACTATGGCTACACCTTC.

The J gene is TRBJ2-3, the V gene TRBV28, with 13 positions matching TRBD2. The J segment lost 6 bases and the V segment lost 4 bases, leaving 4 bases of the junction unmatched. Germline V gene lookup returns CDR1 MDHEN and CDR2 SYDVKM. This CDR3 contains 15 residues. CDR3 in amino acids: CASSYRTSGSDTQYF. Here the CDR3 DNA reads TGTGCCAGCAGTTACCGGACTAGCGGGAGTGATACGCAGTATTTT.

The rearrangement links TRBV7-8 to TRBJ1-6, with 7 bases fitting TRBD1. Germline values: CDR1 SGHVS, CDR2 FQNEAQ. CDR3 length: 14 amino acids. Trimming took 1 base from V and 10 from J; bases not matched to a gene: 4. For the CDR3, the DNA is TGTGCCAGCAGCTTAGGGGGGACAGCCTCACCCCTCCACTTT. The encoded protein is CASSLGGTASPLHF.

The chain carries TRBV6-5 and TRBJ2-1; D is possibly TRBD2 (7 bases). Germline CDR1 reads MNHEY; CDR2 reads SVGAGI. Trimming cost V 6 bases and J 5 bases, with 11 bases left between them. The CDR3 contains 13 residues. Written as DNA, the CDR3 is TGTGCCAGCAGCCCGGGGGGCGACAATGAGCAGTTCTTC. Protein: CASSPGGDNEQFF.

The V and J genes are TRBV9 and TRBJ2-1; 10 bases map to TRBD2. V was pared by 0 bases and J by 2 bases, with 2 bases of the junction left unmatched. Germline loops: CDR1 SGDLS, CDR2 YYNGEE. The CDR3 sequence is 16 residues long. CDR3 loop: CASSVVAGGTYNEQFF. CDR3 coding DNA: TGTGCCAGCAGCGTAGTAGCGGGGGGAACCTACAATGAGCAGTTCTTC. Complete variable domain (other parts from reference TRBV9 and TRBJ2-1): DSGVTQTPKHLITATGQRVTLRCSPRSGDLSVYWYQQSLDQGLQFLIQYYNGEERAKGNILERFSAQQFPDLHSELNLSSLELGDSALYFCASSVVAGGTYNEQFFGPGTRLTVL.

The rearrangement uses TRBV7-8 and TRBJ1-3, with 9 positions matching TRBD1. The CDR3 consists of 16 residues. V trimming: 7 bases; J trimming: 5 bases; junction bases outside the gene matches: 12. Germline CDR1 and CDR2: SGHVS and FQNEAQ. The CDR3 DNA reads TGTGCCAGCATGACACAGGGGGCATCTGGGAGAAACACCATATATTTT. Residues: CASMTQGASGRNTIYF.

The chain has TRBV29-1 and TRBJ1-1; TRBD1 aligns across 7 bases. Trimming took 3 bases from V and 4 from J; bases not matched to a gene: 11. This CDR3 has 15 residues. Germline assignment: CDR1 SQVTM and CDR2 ANQGSEA. In DNA, the CDR3 is TGCAGCGTTGAGATTGGAGGGGGCTGGGGCACTGAAGCTTTCTTT. It translates to CSVEIGGGWGTEAFF.

The genes are TRBV2 and TRBJ2-3; a weak D match, TRBD2 (6 bases). The CDR3 extends over 20 amino acids. The V gene lost 7 bases and the J gene lost 0 bases, with 29 bases spanning the gap. Germline lookup yields CDR1 SNHLY and CDR2 FYNNEI. The CDR3 region has the DNA TGTGCCAGCAAGTTTGGGTCGGGGGTATCGCGACCCAAGAGCACAGATACGCAGTATTTT. It yields the protein CASKFGSGVSRPKSTDTQYF.

This sequence joins TRBV7-8 and TRBJ2-1, with D possibly TRBD1 on 5 matching bases. Trimming cost V 1 base and J 6 bases, with 13 bases left between them. Germline values: CDR1 SGHVS, CDR2 FQNEAQ. The length of the CDR3 is 15 residues. As DNA, the CDR3 is TGTGCCAGCAGCTTAGTGGGGCCGACCGTCAATGAGCAGTTCTTC. Protein sequence: CASSLVGPTVNEQFF.

The rearrangement links TRBV29-1 to TRBJ2-1; 10 bases line up with TRBD2. Germline assignment: CDR1 SQVTM and CDR2 ANQGSEA. V shed 7 bases, J shed 10 bases, and the junction held 25 bases outside the gene matches. The CDR3 sequence is 18 residues long. CDR3 bases: TGCAGCGGCCGCCAGGAGCCTTCCGGGCTAGCGGGAGCGGGAGAGCAGTTCTTC. It codes for CSGRQEPSGLAGAGEQFF.

The rearrangement links TRBV29-1 to TRBJ2-2, with D hard to call. Germline lookup yields CDR1 SQVTM and CDR2 ANQGSEA. V lost 7 bases and J 1 base, leaving 4 bases between the germline ends. This CDR3 contains 11 residues. The CDR3 DNA reads TGCAGCGCCCAGAACACCGGGGAGCTGTTTTTT. Its protein product is CSAQNTGELFF.

This clone was counted a single time. The chain uses TRBV5-1 and TRBJ2-1; D remains ambiguous. This CDR3 spans 14 amino acids. V lost 4 bases to trimming and J lost 7 bases, with 15 bases between them. The germline CDR1 and CDR2 sequences are SGHRS and YFSETQ. The CDR3 DNA follows: TGCGCCAGCAGCATCGGTGCGTTAACGAATGAGCAGTTCTTC. Its protein product is CASSIGALTNEQFF. Complete variable domain (other parts from reference TRBV5-1 and TRBJ2-1): KAGVTQTPRYLIKTRGQQVTLSCSPISGHRSVSWYQQTPGQGLQFLFEYFSETQRNKGNFPGRFSGRQFSNSRSEMNVSTLELGDSALYLCASSIGALTNEQFFGPGTRLTVL.

This chain joins TRBV5-5 and TRBJ2-7; TRBD2 aligns across 7 bases. The CDR3 covers 14 residues. The germline V gene has CDR1 SGHKS and CDR2 YYEKEE (reference sequence). The J segment lost 4 bases and the V segment lost 0 bases, leaving 4 bases of the junction unmatched. In DNA, the CDR3 is TGTGCCAGCAGCTTGGACCCAGCGGGGTACGAGCAGTACTTC. Its translation is CASSLDPAGYEQYF.

The chain carries TRBV19 and TRBJ1-2; no definite D call. Trimming shortened V by 0 bases and J by 4 bases, and 18 bases separated the two germline ends. There are 17 residues in the CDR3. Germline V gives CDR1 LNHDA, CDR2 SQIVND (reference sequence). DNA of the CDR3: TGTGCCAGTAGTATAGAAAGCGCGGGCAGCAAGATCTATGGCTACACCTTC. This sequence encodes CASSIESAGSKIYGYTF.

This rearrangement joins TRBV19 to TRBJ1-1; D ambiguous. Germline V gene sequence: CDR1 LNHDA, CDR2 SQIVND (reference sequence). The ends were cut back, 7 bases at V and 5 bases at J, with 11 bases in the middle. This CDR3 spans 12 amino acids. The CDR3 loop is CASTGFGTEAFF. The CDR3 DNA sequence: TGTGCCAGTACGGGTTTTGGGACTGAAGCTTTCTTT.

The chain is built from TRBV7-8 and TRBJ2-2; 9 bases match TRBD2. This CDR3 is built from 15 residues. Trimming took 3 bases from V and 7 from J; bases not matched to a gene: 6. Looked up from germline, CDR1 is SGHVS and CDR2 is FQNEAQ. The chain's CDR3 is CASSFSAGGIGELFF. CDR3 coding DNA: TGTGCCAGCAGCTTTTCCGCGGGAGGGATCGGGGAGCTGTTTTTT.

This chain joins TRBV4-2 and TRBJ2-5, with 7 nucleotides matching TRBD2. V gave up 1 base and J gave up 4 bases; unmatched junction bases: 21. Germline V CDR1 and CDR2: LGHNA, YNFKEQ. The CDR3 length is 20 residues. The CDR3 spells CASSQGAGLTRGGLAETQYF. The CDR3 DNA sequence: TGTGCCAGCAGCCAAGGGGCGGGCCTTACTCGGGGAGGGCTGGCAGAGACCCAGTACTTC.